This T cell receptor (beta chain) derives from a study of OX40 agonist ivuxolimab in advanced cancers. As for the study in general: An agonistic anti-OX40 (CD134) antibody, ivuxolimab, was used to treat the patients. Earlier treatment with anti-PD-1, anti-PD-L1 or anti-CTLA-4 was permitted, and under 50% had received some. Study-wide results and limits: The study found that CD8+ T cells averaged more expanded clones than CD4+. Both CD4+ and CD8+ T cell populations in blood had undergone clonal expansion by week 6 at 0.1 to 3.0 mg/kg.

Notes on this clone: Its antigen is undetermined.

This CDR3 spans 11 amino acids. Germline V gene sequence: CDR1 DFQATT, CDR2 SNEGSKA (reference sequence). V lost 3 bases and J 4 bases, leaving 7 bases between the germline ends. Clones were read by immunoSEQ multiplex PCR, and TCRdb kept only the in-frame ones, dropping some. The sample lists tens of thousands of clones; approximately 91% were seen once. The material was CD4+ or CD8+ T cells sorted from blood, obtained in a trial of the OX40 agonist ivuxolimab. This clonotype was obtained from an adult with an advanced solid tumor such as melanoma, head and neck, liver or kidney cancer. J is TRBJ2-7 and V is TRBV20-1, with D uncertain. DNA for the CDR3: TGCAGTGCTAGTGCGGTTTACGAGCAGTACTTC. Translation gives CSASAVYEQYF.